This T cell receptor beta chain was identified during a study of PD-1 blockade in classical Hodgkin lymphoma. The method was immunoSEQ multiplex PCR; TCRdb's version includes in-frame clones alone and lacks a portion of them. The table shows tens of thousands of clones, with more than 70% occurring only once. With no exception, relapse followed autologous stem cell transplantation in all patients, and brentuximab vedotin exposure varied. The J segment lost 1 base and the V segment lost 4 bases, leaving 5 bases of the junction unmatched. CDR3 length: 15 amino acids. Germline lookup yields CDR1 SEHNR and CDR2 FQNEAQ (reference sequence). This clone was observed once.

The chain has TRBV7-9 and TRBJ1-1; 8 bases align to TRBD1. The starting material was peripheral blood mononuclear cells (PBMCs), obtained before the second cycle of nivolumab. This clonotype was obtained from a human donor with classical Hodgkin lymphoma. The DNA for the CDR3 is TGTGCCAGCAGCTCGCCCGGACAGGGGAACACTGAAGCTTTCTTT. It encodes CASSSPGQGNTEAFF.